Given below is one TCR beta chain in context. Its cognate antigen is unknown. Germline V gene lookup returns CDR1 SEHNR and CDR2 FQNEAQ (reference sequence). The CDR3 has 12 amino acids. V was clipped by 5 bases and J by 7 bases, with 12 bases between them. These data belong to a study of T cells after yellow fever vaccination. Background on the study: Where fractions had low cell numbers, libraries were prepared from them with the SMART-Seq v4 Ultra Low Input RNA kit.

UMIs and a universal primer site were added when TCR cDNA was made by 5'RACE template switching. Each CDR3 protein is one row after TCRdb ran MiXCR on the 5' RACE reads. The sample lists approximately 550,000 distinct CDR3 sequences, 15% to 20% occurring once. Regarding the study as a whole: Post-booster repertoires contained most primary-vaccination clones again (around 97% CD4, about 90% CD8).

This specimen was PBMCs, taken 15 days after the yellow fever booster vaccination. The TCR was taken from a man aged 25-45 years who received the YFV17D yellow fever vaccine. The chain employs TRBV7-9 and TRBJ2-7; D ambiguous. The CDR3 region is CASSLMSWEQYF. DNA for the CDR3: TGTGCCAGCAGCCTCATGTCCTGGGAGCAGTACTTC.